Listed below are T cell receptor beta chains from one sample, sequenced in a study of T cell changes during pregnancy in multiple sclerosis. The protocol was immunoSEQ multiplex PCR, while the TCRdb copy is restricted to in-frame clones and leaves out a portion. The sample lists over 65,000 clones, 75% to 95% occurring once. Specimen: peripheral blood, collected in the second trimester of pregnancy. The receptor source for this set is a female donor with multiple sclerosis, enrolled in a pregnancy study. CDR3s include the opening cysteine and the closing phenylalanine or tryptophan. The order of the fields is clone size, J gene, D gene, V gene, CDR3 protein, CDR3 DNA. D genes are given only for firm matches. Some rows have no size entry. The others give once, few or many, or a class for an expanded clone.

clone_size: -; j_call: TRBJ2-3; d_call: -; v_call: TRBV18; cdr3_aa: CASSPRVRGSTDTQYF; cdr3_nt: TGTGCCAGCTCACCACGGGTGCGGGGTAGCACAGATACGCAGTATTTT
clone_size: -; j_call: TRBJ1-2; d_call: -; v_call: TRBV19; cdr3_aa: CASSRRVYGYTF; cdr3_nt: TGTGCCAGTAGCCGTCGGGTCTATGGCTACACCTTC
clone_size: once; j_call: TRBJ2-5; d_call: -; v_call: TRBV19; cdr3_aa: CASSIAGETQYF; cdr3_nt: TGTGCCAGTAGTATAGCGGGAGAGACCCAGTACTTC
clone_size: -; j_call: TRBJ1-1; d_call: -; v_call: TRBV4-1; cdr3_aa: CASSTIFPLGAGEAFF; cdr3_nt: TGCGCCAGCAGCACCATTTTCCCGCTGGGGGCAGGTGAAGCTTTCTTT
clone_size: -; j_call: TRBJ1-5; d_call: -; v_call: TRBV29-1; cdr3_aa: CSVGGLHQPQHF; cdr3_nt: TGCAGCGTTGGGGGACTTCATCAGCCCCAGCATTTT
clone_size: -; j_call: TRBJ2-3; d_call: TRBD1; v_call: TRBV7-3; cdr3_aa: CASSAPDRGNTQYF; cdr3_nt: TGTGCCAGCAGCGCGCCGGACAGGGGTAATACGCAGTATTTT
clone_size: -; j_call: TRBJ2-1; d_call: TRBD1; v_call: TRBV14; cdr3_aa: CASSPATGGFIPTNYNEQFF; cdr3_nt: TGTGCCAGCAGCCCAGCAACAGGGGGCTTCATACCTACCAACTACAATGAGCAGTTCTTC
clone_size: -; j_call: TRBJ2-4; d_call: -; v_call: TRBV15; cdr3_aa: CATSKTLAGLGGQYF; cdr3_nt: TGTGCCACCAGCAAGACCCTGGCAGGGTTGGGCGGTCAGTACTTC
clone_size: -; j_call: TRBJ1-5; d_call: -; v_call: TRBV5-6; cdr3_aa: CASSRGLSNQPQHF; cdr3_nt: TGTGCCAGCAGCCGAGGACTTAGCAATCAGCCCCAGCATTTT
clone_size: -; j_call: TRBJ2-7; d_call: TRBD1; v_call: TRBV15; cdr3_aa: CATSGQGSYEQYF; cdr3_nt: TGTGCCACCAGCGGACAGGGGTCCTACGAGCAGTACTTC
clone_size: -; j_call: TRBJ1-1; d_call: -; v_call: TRBV6-1; cdr3_aa: CAIPTIITEAFF; cdr3_nt: TGTGCCATCCCTACCATAATCACTGAAGCTTTCTTT
clone_size: -; j_call: TRBJ1-2; d_call: TRBD1; v_call: TRBV5-4; cdr3_aa: CASSSPDRTGRYGYTF; cdr3_nt: TGTGCCAGCAGCTCCCCAGACAGGACAGGAAGATATGGCTACACCTTC
clone_size: -; j_call: TRBJ1-3; d_call: -; v_call: TRBV9; cdr3_aa: CASSVGSSGNTIYF; cdr3_nt: TGTGCCAGCAGCGTAGGCAGCTCTGGAAACACCATATATTTT
clone_size: -; j_call: TRBJ2-5; d_call: TRBD2; v_call: TRBV7-3; cdr3_aa: CASSSQLAGLETQYF; cdr3_nt: TGTGCCAGCAGCTCCCAACTAGCGGGGTTAGAGACCCAGTACTTC
clone_size: -; j_call: TRBJ1-1; d_call: -; v_call: TRBV11-1; cdr3_aa: CASSLRRNTEAFF; cdr3_nt: TGTGCCAGCAGCTTGAGGAGGAACACTGAAGCTTTCTTT
clone_size: -; j_call: TRBJ1-5; d_call: -; v_call: TRBV6-1; cdr3_aa: CASIESLPGQPQHF; cdr3_nt: TGTGCCAGCATAGAAAGCCTTCCGGGACAGCCCCAGCATTTT
clone_size: -; j_call: TRBJ1-6; d_call: TRBD1; v_call: TRBV12-5; cdr3_aa: CASGWPPGQGNSPLHF; cdr3_nt: TGTGCTAGTGGTTGGCCGCCGGGACAGGGAAATTCACCCCTCCACTTT
clone_size: -; j_call: TRBJ2-5; d_call: TRBD2; v_call: TRBV10-3; cdr3_aa: CAIRSTSGGEETQYF; cdr3_nt: TGTGCCATCAGATCTACTAGCGGGGGGGAAGAGACCCAGTACTTC
clone_size: -; j_call: TRBJ2-7; d_call: TRBD2; v_call: TRBV2; cdr3_aa: CAIKGQREASYEQYF; cdr3_nt: TGTGCCATCAAAGGGCAGCGGGAAGCTTCCTACGAGCAGTACTTC
clone_size: -; j_call: TRBJ2-7; d_call: TRBD1; v_call: TRBV9; cdr3_aa: CASSRGQGPLSYEQYF; cdr3_nt: TGTGCCAGCAGCCGTGGACAGGGTCCGCTATCCTACGAGCAGTACTTC
clone_size: -; j_call: TRBJ1-1; d_call: TRBD1; v_call: TRBV19; cdr3_aa: CASMIKPGQINTEAFF; cdr3_nt: TGTGCCAGCATGATAAAACCGGGACAGATAAACACTGAAGCTTTCTTT
clone_size: many; j_call: TRBJ1-3; d_call: -; v_call: TRBV4-2; cdr3_aa: CASSQWAAGGNTIYF; cdr3_nt: TGTGCCAGCAGCCAGTGGGCGGCGGGAGGAAACACCATATATTTT
clone_size: -; j_call: TRBJ2-5; d_call: -; v_call: TRBV5-1; cdr3_aa: CASSRSPQETQYF; cdr3_nt: TGCGCCAGCAGCCGTAGCCCCCAAGAGACCCAGTACTTC
clone_size: -; j_call: TRBJ1-4; d_call: -; v_call: TRBV5-1; cdr3_aa: CASRTGQTNEKLFF; cdr3_nt: TGCGCCAGCAGGACGGGACAAACTAATGAAAAACTGTTTTTT
clone_size: once; j_call: TRBJ1-2; d_call: -; v_call: TRBV7-9; cdr3_aa: CASSFMGGSYGYTF; cdr3_nt: TGTGCCAGCAGCTTTATGGGGGGGAGCTATGGCTACACCTTC
clone_size: -; j_call: TRBJ2-3; d_call: TRBD2; v_call: TRBV4-2; cdr3_aa: CASSPRGLAGNPLVADTQYF; cdr3_nt: TGTGCCAGCAGCCCTAGGGGACTAGCGGGGAACCCCCTAGTTGCAGATACGCAGTATTTT
clone_size: -; j_call: TRBJ1-3; d_call: -; v_call: TRBV30; cdr3_aa: CAWSVDRVPGNTIYF; cdr3_nt: TGTGCCTGGAGTGTAGACAGAGTGCCTGGAAACACCATATATTTT
clone_size: -; j_call: TRBJ2-5; d_call: TRBD1; v_call: TRBV10-3; cdr3_aa: CAISGTGGETQYF; cdr3_nt: TGTGCCATCAGTGGGACAGGTGGAGAGACCCAGTACTTC
clone_size: -; j_call: TRBJ2-7; d_call: -; v_call: TRBV7-2; cdr3_aa: CASSFQQSRYEQYF; cdr3_nt: TGTGCCAGCAGCTTTCAACAGTCACGTTACGAGCAGTACTTC
clone_size: few; j_call: TRBJ1-1; d_call: -; v_call: TRBV6-1; cdr3_aa: CASSVFSMGLGTEAFF; cdr3_nt: TGTGCCAGCAGTGTTTTTTCAATGGGGCTGGGGACTGAAGCTTTCTTT
clone_size: -; j_call: TRBJ1-2; d_call: -; v_call: TRBV7-8; cdr3_aa: CASSLRYGYTF; cdr3_nt: TGTGCCAGCAGCCTGCGCTATGGCTACACCTTC
clone_size: once; j_call: TRBJ1-5; d_call: TRBD1; v_call: TRBV25-1; cdr3_aa: CASSEGDREVQPQHF; cdr3_nt: TGTGCCAGCAGTGAAGGGGACAGGGAGGTTCAGCCCCAGCATTTT
clone_size: once; j_call: TRBJ2-1; d_call: TRBD2; v_call: TRBV11-3; cdr3_aa: CASSLIRGGQGEQFF; cdr3_nt: TGTGCCAGCAGCTTAATCCGGGGGGGCCAGGGTGAGCAGTTCTTC
clone_size: -; j_call: TRBJ2-2; d_call: TRBD2; v_call: TRBV5-1; cdr3_aa: CASSRLAGAGGELFF; cdr3_nt: TGCGCCAGCAGCCGACTAGCGGGGGCCGGCGGGGAGCTGTTTTTT
clone_size: -; j_call: TRBJ1-2; d_call: -; v_call: TRBV18; cdr3_aa: CASSLDGQIYTF; cdr3_nt: TGTGCCAGCTCACTTGACGGACAGATCTACACCTTC
clone_size: -; j_call: TRBJ2-1; d_call: TRBD1; v_call: TRBV5-6; cdr3_aa: CASSRPGTGNNEQFF; cdr3_nt: TGTGCCAGCAGCCGTCCCGGGACAGGGAACAATGAGCAGTTCTTC
clone_size: -; j_call: TRBJ1-6; d_call: TRBD1; v_call: TRBV25-1; cdr3_aa: CASSGQGGNPPLHF; cdr3_nt: TGTGCCAGCAGCGGACAGGGAGGGAATCCACCCCTCCACTTT